The 9 T cell receptor beta chains in this list originate from one sample, sequenced in a study of blood T cell repertoires in COVID-19. TCRdb's table, derived via immunoSEQ multiplex PCR, lists solely in-frame clones and lacks some. The profile covers 200,000 to 250,000 clones, with approximately 87% appearing a single time and 2% to 3% taken by the ten largest. The sequenced sample was peripheral blood. Receptors originate from a woman in her 70s with active or convalescent COVID-19.

The V gene is TRBV28, the J gene TRBJ2-5, with D possibly matching TRBD2 (5 bases). Germline CDR1 MDHEN, CDR2 SYDVKM. Trimming pared 5 bases from V and 3 bases from J, leaving 16 bases between. The CDR3 loop spans 15 amino acids. The CDR3 sequence is CASSGMLGVEETQYF. CDR3 nucleotides: TGTGCCAGCAGTGGTATGTTGGGAGTCGAAGAGACCCAGTACTTC.

The V gene is TRBV28, the J gene TRBJ1-6; no definite D call. The V end was cut by 6 bases, the J end by 0 bases, with 15 bases between. The CDR3 extends over 17 amino acids. Germline CDR1 reads MDHEN; CDR2 reads SYDVKM. The CDR3 DNA is TGTGCCAGCAGACACGAGGGCCTGGGCTCCTATAATTCACCCCTCCACTTT. Translating gives CASRHEGLGSYNSPLHF. The whole variable domain, filled in from reference TRBV28 and TRBJ1-6, reads DVKVTQSSRYLVKRTGEKVFLECVQDMDHENMFWYRQDPGLGLRLIYFSYDVKMKEKGDIPEGYSVSREKKERFSLILESASTNQTSMYLCASRHEGLGSYNSPLHFGNGTRLTVT.

The rearrangement joins TRBV6-5 to TRBJ2-7; 13 bases fit TRBD2. This CDR3 spans 14 amino acids. V trimming: 8 bases; J trimming: 6 bases; junction bases outside the gene matches: 7. CDR1 and CDR2 from the germline V gene are MNHEY and SVGAGI. The CDR3: CASAWTSGSFEQYF. CDR3 DNA: TGTGCCAGCGCGTGGACTAGCGGGAGTTTCGAGCAGTACTTC.

The V gene is TRBV7-2, the J gene TRBJ2-3; a possible D gene is TRBD2 (5 bases). The germline V gene has CDR1 SGHTA and CDR2 FQGNSA. The CDR3 contains 15 residues. V was cut by 5 bases and J by 0 bases, with 12 bases left in between. The CDR3 region is CASSPRRGSTDTQYF. CDR3 bases: TGTGCCAGCAGCCCCAGGCGAGGGAGCACAGATACGCAGTATTTT.

The V gene is TRBV3-1 (or the pseudogene TRBV3-2), the J gene TRBJ2-1, with D possibly TRBD2 on 7 matching bases. The CDR3 sequence is 15 residues long. Trimming stripped 4 bases from V and 5 bases from J, with 15 bases between. Germline V gene data show CDR1 as LGHDT and CDR2 as YNNKEL (reference sequence). CDR3 amino acids: CASSRRGGLNNEQFF. DNA for the CDR3: TGTGCCAGCAGCCGAAGGGGGGGTCTGAACAATGAGCAGTTCTTC.

The sample holds a few counts of this clone. The chain recombines TRBV4-1 with TRBJ1-2; D not resolved. Germline V gene lookup returns CDR1 MGHRA and CDR2 YSYEKL. This CDR3 comprises 16 residues. Trimming stripped 1 base from V and 0 bases from J, with 12 bases between. The CDR3 is CASSQGSVRPNYGYTF. The CDR3 nucleotides are TGCGCCAGCAGCCAAGGGTCTGTCAGGCCTAACTATGGCTACACCTTC.

The V call is TRBV28, the J call TRBJ2-2, with D tentatively TRBD1 (6 bases). This CDR3 region has 14 residues. CDR1 and CDR2 (germline): MDHEN, SYDVKM. The ends were cut back, 8 bases at V and 1 base at J, with 11 bases in the middle. This CDR3 reads CASGGSLNTGELFF. The CDR3, as DNA: TGTGCCAGCGGGGGCTCTTTGAACACCGGGGAGCTGTTTTTT.

This chain connects TRBV6-5 to TRBJ2-3; 12 bases fit TRBD2. The CDR3 totals 14 residues. Germline CDR1 and CDR2: MNHEY and SVGAGI. Unmatched junction bases numbered 6, after V lost 10 bases and J lost 4 bases. The DNA of the CDR3 is TGTGCCACCCTAGCGGGGGGGCGGGCAGATACGCAGTATTTT. Translation gives CATLAGGRADTQYF.

This chain joins TRBV12-3 or TRBV12-4 and TRBJ1-2, with a weak D call TRBD1 (5 bases). Trimming removed 7 bases at V and 5 bases at J, with 14 bases between. The CDR3 length is 13 residues. The chain's CDR3 is CASMSLGGYGYTF. The CDR3 nucleotides are TGTGCCAGCATGTCCCTTGGGGGGTATGGCTACACCTTC.